The rows below give T cell receptor beta chains drawn from one sample of a study of CD8 T cells in Susac syndrome. Using its own MiXCR run on the immunoSEQ multiplex PCR reads, TCRdb lists one record per CDR3 protein. Altogether 180,000 or so distinct CDR3 sequences are present, about 95% being singletons, with the ten largest covering under 0.095%. The sequencing sample was made of CD4+ T cells from PBMCs. These TCRs come from a human donor with multiple sclerosis. CDR3s include the opening cysteine and the closing phenylalanine or tryptophan. The order of the fields is V gene, CDR3 length, J gene, CDR3 protein.

V gene: TRBV20-1; CDR3 length: 15; J gene: TRBJ2-2; CDR3 protein: CSAPLAGRNTGELFF
V gene: TRBV30; CDR3 length: 15; J gene: TRBJ1-1; CDR3 protein: CAWSVRLRGRTEAFF
V gene: TRBV27; CDR3 length: 16; J gene: TRBJ2-1; CDR3 protein: CASTSLEGLPLREQFF
V gene: TRBV20-1; CDR3 length: 15; J gene: TRBJ2-1; CDR3 protein: CSARALGTLTNEQFF
V gene: TRBV3-1; CDR3 length: 13; J gene: TRBJ2-5; CDR3 protein: CASSQDRYETQYF
V gene: TRBV3-1; CDR3 length: 13; J gene: TRBJ2-7; CDR3 protein: CASRGAPSHEQYF
V gene: TRBV30; CDR3 length: 12; J gene: TRBJ1-1; CDR3 protein: CAWSRRVAEAFF
V gene: TRBV30; CDR3 length: 13; J gene: TRBJ2-5; CDR3 protein: CAWSVFGRETQYF
V gene: TRBV12-3/TRBV12-4; CDR3 length: 14; J gene: TRBJ2-1; CDR3 protein: CASSLSQGANEQFF
V gene: TRBV6-1; CDR3 length: 16; J gene: TRBJ1-4; CDR3 protein: CASLSRGGATNEKLFF
V gene: TRBV12-3/TRBV12-4; CDR3 length: 12; J gene: TRBJ1-2; CDR3 protein: CASSLAGVGYTF
V gene: TRBV29-1; CDR3 length: 15; J gene: TRBJ1-2; CDR3 protein: CSVVVQGVFYYGYTF
V gene: TRBV27; CDR3 length: 13; J gene: TRBJ2-7; CDR3 protein: CASSTTRKYEQYF
V gene: TRBV2; CDR3 length: 14; J gene: TRBJ1-2; CDR3 protein: CASSEVRQGYGYTF
V gene: TRBV29-1; CDR3 length: 15; J gene: TRBJ1-2; CDR3 protein: CSVEDAGTGGYGYTF
V gene: TRBV4-2; CDR3 length: 17; J gene: TRBJ2-2; CDR3 protein: CASSQPGLAGNTGELFF
V gene: TRBV25-1; CDR3 length: 13; J gene: TRBJ2-3; CDR3 protein: CASRLDSTDTQYF
V gene: TRBV20-1; CDR3 length: 12; J gene: TRBJ2-1; CDR3 protein: CSAPRGNNEQFF
V gene: TRBV12-3/TRBV12-4; CDR3 length: 14; J gene: TRBJ2-1; CDR3 protein: CASSFPPAYNEQFF
V gene: TRBV30; CDR3 length: 12; J gene: TRBJ1-1; CDR3 protein: CAWALRDGEAFF
V gene: TRBV20-1; CDR3 length: 11; J gene: TRBJ2-5; CDR3 protein: CSAELRETQYF
V gene: TRBV2; CDR3 length: 13; J gene: TRBJ2-1; CDR3 protein: CASSAERGQVLFF
V gene: TRBV20-1; CDR3 length: 13; J gene: TRBJ1-2; CDR3 protein: CSALGPSEYGYTF
V gene: TRBV12-3/TRBV12-4; CDR3 length: 15; J gene: TRBJ1-1; CDR3 protein: CASSLRGGLNTEAFF
V gene: TRBV30; CDR3 length: 15; J gene: TRBJ1-5; CDR3 protein: CAWSTRGMGNQPQHF
V gene: TRBV15; CDR3 length: 13; J gene: TRBJ2-5; CDR3 protein: CATRREGGETQYF
V gene: TRBV20-1; CDR3 length: 13; J gene: TRBJ2-3; CDR3 protein: CSAAEEVSDTQYF
V gene: TRBV29-1; CDR3 length: 13; J gene: TRBJ2-7; CDR3 protein: CSVGADTSYEQYF
V gene: TRBV7-2; CDR3 length: 13; J gene: TRBJ1-5; CDR3 protein: CASSLREGGPQHF
V gene: TRBV20-1; CDR3 length: 17; J gene: TRBJ2-2; CDR3 protein: CSAAPGTSGRAGGELFF
V gene: TRBV11-2; CDR3 length: 16; J gene: TRBJ1-4; CDR3 protein: CASSSGGTGGLGKLFF
V gene: TRBV12-3/TRBV12-4; CDR3 length: 15; J gene: TRBJ1-5; CDR3 protein: CASSFRERGGQPQHF
V gene: TRBV15; CDR3 length: 13; J gene: TRBJ2-1; CDR3 protein: CATSRDYGREQFF
V gene: TRBV20-1; CDR3 length: 13; J gene: TRBJ2-3; CDR3 protein: CSAEGVSTDTQYF
V gene: TRBV3-1; CDR3 length: 16; J gene: TRBJ2-7; CDR3 protein: CASSLGDSTFSYEQYF
V gene: TRBV3-1; CDR3 length: 12; J gene: TRBJ1-5; CDR3 protein: CASSQEGRLQHF
V gene: TRBV15; CDR3 length: 17; J gene: TRBJ1-5; CDR3 protein: CATSAFVNPWGNQPQHF
V gene: TRBV3-1; CDR3 length: 14; J gene: TRBJ2-1; CDR3 protein: CASSQPPSINEQFF
V gene: TRBV29-1; CDR3 length: 13; J gene: TRBJ2-3; CDR3 protein: CSQRDKGTDTQYF
V gene: TRBV6-2/TRBV6-3; CDR3 length: 14; J gene: TRBJ1-5; CDR3 protein: CASSYSWVNQPQHF
V gene: TRBV2; CDR3 length: 13; J gene: TRBJ1-1; CDR3 protein: CASRDRQATEAFF
V gene: TRBV2; CDR3 length: 13; J gene: TRBJ1-1; CDR3 protein: CASTEGGPTEAFF
V gene: TRBV20-1; CDR3 length: 13; J gene: TRBJ2-5; CDR3 protein: CSAVQGAGETQYF